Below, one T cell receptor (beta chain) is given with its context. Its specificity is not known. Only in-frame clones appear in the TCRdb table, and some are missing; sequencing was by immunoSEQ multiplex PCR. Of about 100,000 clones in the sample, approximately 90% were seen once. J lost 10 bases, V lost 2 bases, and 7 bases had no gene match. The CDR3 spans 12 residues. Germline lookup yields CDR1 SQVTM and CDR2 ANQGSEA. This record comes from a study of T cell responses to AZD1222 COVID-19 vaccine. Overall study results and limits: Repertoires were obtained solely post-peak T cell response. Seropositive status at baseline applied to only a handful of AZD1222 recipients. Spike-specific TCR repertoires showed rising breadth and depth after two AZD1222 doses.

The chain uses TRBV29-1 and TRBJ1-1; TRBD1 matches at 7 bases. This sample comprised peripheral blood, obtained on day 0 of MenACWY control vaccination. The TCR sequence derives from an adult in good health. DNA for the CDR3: TGCAGCGTTGAAAGGCAGGGGGGGGTAGCTTTCTTT. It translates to CSVERQGGVAFF.